The 4 T cell receptor beta chains listed next were all sequenced from one sample in a study of cytotoxic CD8 clonotypes in ibrutinib-treated CLL. Sequenced by immunoSEQ multiplex PCR; TCRdb stores in-frame clones only, minus some. The data show roughly 130,000 clones, approximately 90% seen once. The sample consisted of PBMCs, taken after 12 months of ibrutinib treatment. The receptors were sampled from a human donor with chronic lymphocytic leukemia.

The chain combines TRBV18 with TRBJ1-1; D unclear. This CDR3 has 18 amino acids. V shed 3 bases and J shed 1 base, with 21 bases lying between them. CDR1 is KGHSH, CDR2 LQKENI, per germline. The CDR3 loop reads CASSPALTPGSGNTEAFF. The CDR3 DNA is TGTGCCAGCTCACCTGCACTTACTCCCGGGTCGGGGAACACTGAAGCTTTCTTT.

The chain employs TRBV7-9 and TRBJ1-5; 7 bases are a match to TRBD1. The CDR3 is 12 amino acids. V shed 5 bases, J shed 8 bases, and the junction held 3 bases outside the gene matches. Germline CDR1 reads SEHNR; CDR2 reads FQNEAQ (reference sequence). CDR3 in amino acids: CASSPQGKPQHF. CDR3 coding DNA: TGTGCCAGCAGCCCACAGGGGAAGCCCCAGCATTTT.

V is TRBV2 and J is TRBJ2-1, with 9 bases fitting TRBD2. This CDR3 contains 15 residues. Germline-derived CDR1 and CDR2 are SNHLY and FYNNEI. The J segment lost 8 bases and the V segment lost 7 bases, leaving 12 bases of the junction unmatched. The CDR3: CASTSGRLYDHEQFF. In DNA form, the CDR3 reads TGTGCCAGCACAAGCGGGAGGCTATACGACCATGAGCAGTTCTTC.

This chain links TRBV6-5 with TRBJ1-2; no clear D gene. The CDR3 is made up of 14 amino acids. The germline gives CDR1 MNHEY, CDR2 SVGAGI. Trimming took 0 bases from V and 4 from J, leaving 9 bases between them. The CDR3 here is CASSYSPDIYGYTF. The CDR3, as DNA: TGTGCCAGCAGTTACTCGCCGGATATCTATGGCTACACCTTC.